This T cell receptor (beta chain) was identified during a study of CD8 T cells in Susac syndrome. Study-wide results and caveats: A relatively small number of individuals underwent TCR sequencing and HLA analysis.

CDR3 length equals 12 residues. CDR1 and CDR2 from the germline V gene are DFQATT and SNEGSKA (reference sequence). Trimming removed 6 bases at V and 1 base at J, with 9 bases between. The study sequenced TCR beta in blood CD8+ and CD4+ T cells. The multiple sclerosis control group was made up of treatment-naive patients with stable or active relapsing-remitting disease. An input of roughly 0.45 to 1 ug of RNA was subjected to reverse transcription using random hexamers. The TCR beta CDR3 was amplified by immunoSEQ multiplex PCR across 54 Vbeta, 13 Jbeta. MiXCR, applied by TCRdb to the immunoSEQ multiplex PCR reads, yields one record per CDR3 protein. Of 69,000 or so distinct CDR3 sequences in the sample, 85% to 95% are singletons; the top ten hold around 0.6%. This clonotype came up once. As yet, its antigen is unknown.

The sequencing sample was made of CD8+ T cells from PBMCs. This rearrangement joins TRBV20-1 to TRBJ1-1; D not certain. This TCR was recovered from a human donor with multiple sclerosis. CDR3 coding DNA: TGCAGTGCCGACGGACCGAACACTGAAGCTTTCTTT. Translating it yields CSADGPNTEAFF.